These 23 T cell receptor beta chains were all obtained from the same sample, sequenced in a study of blood T cells in healthy people across ages. Alongside a J-beta primer mix, a sample-barcoded 5' primer served in a second PCR lasting roughly 7 to 12 cycles. TCRdb itself ran the 5' RACE reads through MiXCR, one entry per CDR3 protein. The sample lists around 990,000 distinct CDR3 sequences; 20% to 25% were seen once. This sample also appeared in a second study, on T cells of mothers and their children.

The sequenced sample consisted of blood. All receptors derive from a girl aged 2 to 9 in good health.

This chain connects TRBV5-1 to TRBJ2-1, with 10 bases identical to TRBD2. The J call is in doubt because the DNA end fits TRBJ2-7 better. Germline CDR1 reads SGHRS; CDR2 reads YFSETQ. The CDR3 is 15 amino acids. In nucleotides, the CDR3 is TGCGCCAGCAGCAGAGCGGGGGGGAGCTCCTACGAGCAGTACTTC. Amino acids: CASSRAGGSSYEQYF.

There are a few counts of this clonotype. V is TRBV7-8 and J is TRBJ2-1; tentative D call: TRBD1 (5 bases). V lost 1 base and J lost 4, with 17 bases in between. CDR3 length equals 17 residues. CDR1 and CDR2 from the germline V gene are SGHVS and FQNEAQ. CDR3 DNA sequence: TGTGCCAGCAGCTTAGAAAGGGGCATTGCTGTTTACAATGAGCAGTTCTTC. It codes for CASSLERGIAVYNEQFF.

This clonotype was counted a few times. The chain carries TRBV6-5 and TRBJ2-7; the D is unclear. In germline, CDR1 is MNHEY, CDR2 SVGAGI. Trimming cost V 6 bases and J 2 bases, with 17 bases left between them. This CDR3 is 15 amino acids long. CDR3 protein: CASSPAPSATYEQYF. CDR3 nucleotides: TGTGCCAGCAGCCCAGCCCCCTCAGCGACCTACGAGCAGTACTTC.

The V and J genes are TRBV6-2 or TRBV6-3 and TRBJ2-5, with 8 bases lining up with TRBD1. Trimming took 2 bases from V and 3 from J; bases not matched to a gene: 2. Germline assignment: CDR1 MNHEY and CDR2 SVGEGT. This CDR3 comprises 14 residues. CDR3 in DNA: TGTGCCAGCAGTTACGCAGGGGGCGAAGAGACCCAGTACTTC. As protein: CASSYAGGEETQYF.

The chain is built from TRBV7-2 and TRBJ1-1, with D possibly TRBD1 on 5 matching bases. Germline V lookup: CDR1 SGHTA, CDR2 FQGNSA. The V end was cut by 5 bases, the J end by 7 bases, with 14 bases between. There are 13 residues in the CDR3. The CDR3 reads CASSKHQGVEAFF. CDR3 in DNA: TGTGCCAGCAGCAAACATCAGGGAGTTGAAGCTTTCTTT.

This clonotype was seen a handful of times. The rearrangement links TRBV7-2 to TRBJ2-5, with D hard to call. Germline-derived CDR1 and CDR2 are SGHTA and FQGNSA. The CDR3 contains 14 residues. V lost 6 bases, J lost 1 base, and 12 bases lay in between. The CDR3 here is CASSQSQVQETQYF. In nucleotides, the CDR3 is TGTGCCAGCAGTCAGTCGCAGGTCCAAGAGACCCAGTACTTC.

This chain connects TRBV28 to TRBJ2-4; D unresolved. This CDR3 region has 12 residues. Trimming cost V 5 bases and J 5 bases, with 7 bases left between them. Germline CDR1 and CDR2: MDHEN and SYDVKM. CDR3 residues: CASSMTQNIQYF. Written as DNA, the CDR3 is TGTGCCAGCAGTATGACCCAAAACATTCAGTACTTC.

Only a few counts were recorded for this clonotype. The chain recombines TRBV29-1 with TRBJ1-2, with D perhaps TRBD1 (6 bases). V dropped 5 bases and J dropped 8 bases, with 15 bases sitting between them. The germline gives CDR1 SQVTM, CDR2 ANQGSEA. The CDR3 is 12 residues long. CDR3 nucleotide sequence: TGCAGCGTTCATGCAGGGGTCGGCGGCTACACCTTC. This encodes CSVHAGVGGYTF.

V and J are TRBV6-1 and TRBJ2-3; D remains ambiguous. The end of the DNA is better explained by TRBJ1-5, so the J call may be wrong. The germline V gene encodes CDR1 MNHNS and CDR2 SASEGT. This CDR3 spans 12 amino acids. The CDR3 sequence is CATRVTTDTQHF. The DNA of the CDR3 is TGTGCCACCCGGGTCACCACAGATACGCAGCATTTT.

This clonotype was seen a handful of times. The CDR3 DNA reads TGTGCCAGCAGCCCAGACCGGGGCAGCTACACCGGGGAGCTGTTTTTT. Residues: CASSPDRGSYTGELFF. The gene calls are TRBV7-9 and TRBJ2-2, with D tentatively TRBD1 or TRBD2 (5 bases each). Germline CDR1 is SEHNR and CDR2 is FQNEAQ (reference sequence). CDR3 length equals 16 residues. Trimming pared 5 bases from V and 3 bases from J, leaving 16 bases between.

This clonotype was recorded a few times. J is TRBJ2-5 and V is TRBV6-5, with a weak D call TRBD2 (6 bases). Judging by the DNA end, TRBJ2-7 fits better; the J call may be wrong. CDR1 MNHEY and CDR2 SVGAGI come from the germline V gene. CDR3 length equals 16 residues. CDR3 region: CASTASSGEYSYEQYF. The CDR3, as DNA: TGTGCCAGCACGGCGTCGTCGGGAGAATACAGCTACGAGCAGTACTTC.

Comment on this clonotype: The junction shows a germline mismatch at one end, possibly a read error. The J gene is TRBJ2-2, the V gene TRBV2; D perhaps matches TRBD1 (6 bases). The V gene's germline CDR1 is SNHLY and CDR2 FYNNEI. This CDR3 contains 14 residues. Here the CDR3 reads CASSGTRNTEELFF. In DNA, the CDR3 is TGTGCCTCATCCGGGACAAGGAACACCGAGGAGCTGTTTTTT. Complete variable domain (other parts from reference TRBV2 and TRBJ2-2): EPEVTQTPSHQVTQMGQEVILRCVPISNHLYFYWYRQILGQKVEFLVSFYNNEISEKSEIFDDQFSVERPDGSNFTLKIRSTKLEDSAMYFCASSGTRNTEELFFGEGSRLTVL.

The chain links TRBV7-9 to TRBJ2-3, with D perhaps matching TRBD2 (5 bases). This CDR3 is 16 amino acids long. Germline assignment: CDR1 SEHNR and CDR2 FQNEAQ (reference sequence). Trimming left V 5 bases short and J 5 bases short, with 20 bases between. The CDR3 spells CASSLPFGETVDTQYF. The CDR3 DNA follows: TGTGCCAGCAGCCTACCTTTCGGGGAGACGGTAGATACGCAGTATTTT.

The chain links TRBV20-1 to TRBJ2-5; D unresolved. The CDR3 consists of 13 residues. Germline CDR1 is DFQATT and CDR2 is SNEGSKA (reference sequence). Between the trimmed V and J ends, which lost 6 bases and 1 base, there was a span of 12 bases. The CDR3 loop is CSASEIIQETQYF. The DNA of the CDR3 is TGCAGTGCGTCCGAAATCATCCAAGAGACCCAGTACTTC.

V usage is TRBV12-3 or TRBV12-4 and J usage is TRBJ2-1, with D possibly being TRBD2 (5 bases). Between the trimmed V and J ends, which lost 3 bases and 6 bases, there was a span of 15 bases. This CDR3 comprises 15 residues. This CDR3 reads CASSLIRDGLNEQFF. The CDR3 DNA sequence: TGTGCCAGCAGTTTGATTCGAGACGGACTCAATGAGCAGTTCTTC.

This clonotype was counted between two and nine times. This rearrangement joins TRBV7-3 to TRBJ2-4, with TRBD2 matching 11 bases. The CDR3 covers 16 residues. The trim removed 5 bases at V and 8 bases at J, leaving 11 bases unmatched. CDR1 SGHTA and CDR2 FQGTGA come from the germline V gene. CDR3 amino acids: CASSPRGGLAADIQYF. For the CDR3, the DNA is TGTGCCAGCAGCCCCCGGGGGGGACTAGCGGCAGACATTCAGTACTTC.

The CDR3 is CASSLLGGLRPQHF. The DNA for the CDR3 is TGTGCCAGCAGCCTTCTGGGGGGACTGAGGCCCCAGCATTTT. The gene calls are TRBV12-3 or TRBV12-4 and TRBJ1-5; D might be TRBD1 (5 bases). CDR3 length: 14 amino acids. The germline V and J ends were trimmed by 6 bases and 9 bases, with 18 bases remaining between them.

The genes are TRBV20-1 and TRBJ2-7; the D gene is possibly TRBD1 (7 bases). The CDR3 consists of 13 residues. Germline CDR1 is DFQATT and CDR2 is SNEGSKA (reference sequence). V lost 7 bases to trimming and J lost 5 bases, with 18 bases between them. CDR3 DNA sequence: TGCAGTGTACGACAGGGCGGGGATAACGAGCAGTACTTC. Its protein is CSVRQGGDNEQYF.

There are a few counts of this clonotype. The chain employs TRBV12-3 or TRBV12-4 and TRBJ2-7; D not resolved. This CDR3 is 14 amino acids long. V was clipped by 3 bases and J by 0 bases, with 9 bases between them. CDR3 bases: TGTGCCAGCAGTTTCCAACGCATCTCCTACGAGCAGTACTTC. Its protein product is CASSFQRISYEQYF.

The CDR3 here is CASSPNSRLNTEAFF. CDR3 nucleotide sequence: TGTGCCAGCAGCCCCAATTCTCGCTTGAACACTGAAGCTTTCTTT. The chain combines TRBV28 with TRBJ1-1; no definite D call. Germline V gives CDR1 MDHEN, CDR2 SYDVKM. The CDR3 is made up of 15 amino acids. The V and J ends lost 6 bases and 0 bases respectively, with 14 bases between them.

This clonotype was seen a handful of times. The rearrangement uses TRBV29-1 and TRBJ2-5; tentatively, D is TRBD1 (6 bases). The J call is uncertain, as TRBJ2-7 better fits the DNA end. The length of the CDR3 is 14 residues. From germline, CDR1 is SQVTM and CDR2 ANQGSEA. CDR3: CSVTSTDRPYEQYF. The CDR3 bases are TGCAGCGTGACCTCGACGGACAGACCCTACGAGCAGTACTTC.

The chain carries TRBV6-4 and TRBJ1-1; possibly TRBD1 for D (6 bases). V gave up 3 bases and J gave up 1 base, with 9 bases separating them. CDR1 is MRHNA, CDR2 SNTAGT, per germline. The CDR3 totals 14 residues. Here the CDR3 reads CASSEDSENTEAFF. As DNA, the CDR3 is TGTGCCAGCAGTGAGGACAGTGAGAACACTGAAGCTTTCTTT.

V gene TRBV12-3 or TRBV12-4 combines with J gene TRBJ2-3, with D perhaps TRBD2 (6 bases). V was clipped by 5 bases and J by 1 base, with 13 bases between them. The CDR3 runs 15 residues. The CDR3 DNA is TGTGCCAGCAGTGTAGGCGGGACGGGCACAGATACGCAGTATTTT. Amino acid sequence: CASSVGGTGTDTQYF.